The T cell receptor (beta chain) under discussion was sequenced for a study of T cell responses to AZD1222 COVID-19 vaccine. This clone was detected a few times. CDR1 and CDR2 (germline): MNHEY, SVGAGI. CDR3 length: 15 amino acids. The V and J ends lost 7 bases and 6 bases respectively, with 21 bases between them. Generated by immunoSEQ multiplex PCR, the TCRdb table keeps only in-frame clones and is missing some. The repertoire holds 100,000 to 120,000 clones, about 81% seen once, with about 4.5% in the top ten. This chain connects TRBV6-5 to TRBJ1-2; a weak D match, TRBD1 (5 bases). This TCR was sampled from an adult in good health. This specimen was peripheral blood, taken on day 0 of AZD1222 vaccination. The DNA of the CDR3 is TGTGCCAGCACCCGGTCGGCAGGGACCTTGAATGGCTACACCTTC. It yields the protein CASTRSAGTLNGYTF.